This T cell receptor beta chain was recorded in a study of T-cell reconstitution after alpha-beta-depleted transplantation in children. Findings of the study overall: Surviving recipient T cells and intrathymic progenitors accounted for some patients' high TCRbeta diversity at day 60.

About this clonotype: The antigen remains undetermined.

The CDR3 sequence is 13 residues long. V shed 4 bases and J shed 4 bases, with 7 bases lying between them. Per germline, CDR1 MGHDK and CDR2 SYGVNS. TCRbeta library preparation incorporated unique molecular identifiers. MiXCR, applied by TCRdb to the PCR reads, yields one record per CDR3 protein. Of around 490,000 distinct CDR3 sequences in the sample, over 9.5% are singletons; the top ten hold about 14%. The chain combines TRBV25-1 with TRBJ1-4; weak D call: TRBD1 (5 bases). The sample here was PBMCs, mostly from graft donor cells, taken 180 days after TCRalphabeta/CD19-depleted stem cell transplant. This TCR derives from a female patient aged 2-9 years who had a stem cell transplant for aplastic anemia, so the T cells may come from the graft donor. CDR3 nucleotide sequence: TGTGCCAGCAGTGTGGGGGGTAATGAAAAACTGTTTTTT. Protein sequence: CASSVGGNEKLFF.